The 32 T cell receptor beta chains presented below share a single source sample, sequenced in a study of blood T cells in healthy people across ages (dated by TCRdb to the mid-2010s). Library preparation employed 5' RACE. The listed sequencing device is Illumina HiSeq 2500. The second PCR ran for about 7 to 11 cycles and used a J-beta primer mix along with a sample-barcoded 5' primer. Starting from the raw public reads, TCRdb applied fastp trimming at Q25, assembled clones with MiXCR and retained in-frame beta chains. Each entry merges the rows of one CDR3 protein and shows their most common DNA and genes. This sample comprises fewer than 600,000 distinct CDR3 sequences, roughly a quarter of them detected only once. The ten largest clones capture approximately 3.3% of the sample. The sample was also linked to a second study, of T cells of mothers and their children.

Sequenced input: blood. The receptor set was obtained from a boy aged 2 to 9 in good health.

Details on this clonotype: A read error may explain this, as a much larger clone is one base away. The gene calls are TRBV5-1 and TRBJ2-7; D uncertain. The CDR3 sequence is 12 residues long. Germline values: CDR1 SGHRS, CDR2 YFSETQ. The V end lost 4 bases, the J end lost 2 bases, and 7 bases lay between the germline ends. CDR3 amino acids: CASSMTPYEQYF. CDR3 in DNA: TGCGCCAGCAGCATGACCCCCTACGAGCAGTACTTC.

This clonotype was detected ten times or more. V gene TRBV11-2 combines with J gene TRBJ1-1, with D maybe TRBD1 (6 bases). The CDR3 extends over 12 amino acids. Germline assignment: CDR1 SGHAT and CDR2 FQNNGV. The V gene lost 3 bases and the J gene lost 5 bases, with 7 bases spanning the gap. This chain's CDR3 is CASSFQGTEAFF. For the CDR3, the DNA is TGTGCCAGCAGCTTCCAGGGGACTGAAGCTTTCTTT.

In DNA form, the CDR3 reads TGCAGTGCCCCGCCGGGACTAGCAGTCAATGAGCAGTTCTTC. Protein product: CSAPPGLAVNEQFF. This sequence joins TRBV20-1 and TRBJ2-1; 9 bases fit TRBD2. CDR1 DFQATT and CDR2 SNEGSKA come from the germline V gene (reference sequence). J lost 6 bases, V lost 6 bases, and 9 bases had no gene match. The CDR3 is 14 amino acids.

The genes are TRBV29-1 and TRBJ2-7; a weak D match, TRBD1 (5 bases). The CDR3 contains 13 residues. Germline CDR1 is SQVTM and CDR2 is ANQGSEA. Trimming removed 2 bases at V and 2 bases at J, with 10 bases between. The CDR3 region is CSVEQQGAYEQYF. CDR3 in DNA: TGCAGCGTTGAACAGCAGGGTGCCTACGAGCAGTACTTC.

V is TRBV20-1 and J is TRBJ1-1; TRBD1 agrees at 7 bases. J was trimmed by 7 bases and V by 7 bases; bases with no gene match: 9. The CDR3 contains 12 residues. CDR1 and CDR2 (germline): DFQATT, SNEGSKA (reference sequence). The CDR3 DNA sequence: TGCAGTGTGGCGGGACAGAGATTTGAAGCTTTCTTT. Protein product: CSVAGQRFEAFF.

The table lists this clonotype with a few counts. J is TRBJ2-1 and V is TRBV6-5; perhaps TRBD2 as D (6 bases). Trimming removed 2 bases at V and 4 bases at J, with 12 bases between. The CDR3 sequence is 15 residues long. Per germline, CDR1 MNHEY and CDR2 SVGAGI. CDR3 sequence (DNA): TGTGCCAGCAGTTACAGTTGGGGGGAGTACAATGAGCAGTTCTTC. The encoded protein is CASSYSWGEYNEQFF.

The J gene is TRBJ2-1, the V gene TRBV29-1, with D possibly matching TRBD2 (5 bases). Judging by the DNA end, TRBJ2-5 fits better; the J call may be wrong. CDR1 is SQVTM and CDR2 is ANQGSEA in the germline V gene. The CDR3 runs to 12 residues. CDR3 in DNA: TGCAGCGTTGTTGACGGGGATGAGACCCAGTACTTC. Translated, it gives CSVVDGDETQYF.

This clonotype has more than one count but fewer than ten. CDR3 sequence reads: CASSQEEGTVGEKLFF. Here the CDR3 DNA reads TGCGCCAGCAGCCAAGAGGAGGGGACGGTAGGGGAAAAACTGTTTTTT. The chain joins TRBV4-1 to TRBJ1-4; TRBD1 is a possible D gene (5 bases). Trimming removed 0 bases from V and 8 bases from J, with 16 bases in between. The CDR3 is 16 residues long. Per germline, CDR1 MGHRA and CDR2 YSYEKL.

This clonotype came up a few times. The chain couples TRBV7-2 to TRBJ2-5, with 9 bases lining up with TRBD2. Germline loops: CDR1 SGHTA, CDR2 FQGNSA. With V trimmed by 3 bases and J by 6 bases, 2 bases remained unmatched. CDR3 length equals 13 residues. The CDR3 loop reads CASSFSGRQTQYF. CDR3 coding DNA: TGTGCCAGCAGCTTTAGCGGGAGACAGACCCAGTACTTC.

This clonotype was found a few times. The rearrangement uses TRBV20-1 and TRBJ2-7; 9 bases are a match to TRBD2. V gave up 1 base and J gave up 1 base; unmatched junction bases: 8. The germline V gene has CDR1 DFQATT and CDR2 SNEGSKA (reference sequence). The CDR3 loop spans 16 amino acids. The CDR3 region has the DNA TGCAGTGCTAGAGGGCTAGCGGGAATTCAATCCTACGAGCAGTACTTC. This encodes CSARGLAGIQSYEQYF.

This clonotype was detected a few times. This sequence joins TRBV20-1 and TRBJ2-2; D unresolved. The V end lost 5 bases, the J end lost 4 bases, and 11 bases lay between the germline ends. Germline V gene data show CDR1 as DFQATT and CDR2 as SNEGSKA (reference sequence). CDR3 length: 13 residues. The CDR3 sequence is CSAGRWRTGELFF. The CDR3 DNA reads TGCAGTGCTGGACGTTGGCGCACCGGGGAGCTGTTTTTT.

The CDR3 nucleotides are TGTGCCAGCAGCTTTCGTAGCGGGAGGGCCGGTGAGCAGTTCTTC. This translates into CASSFRSGRAGEQFF. This rearrangement joins TRBV5-4 to TRBJ2-5, with 11 nucleotides matching TRBD2. The better agreement between TRBJ2-1 and the DNA end casts doubt on the J call. CDR1 and CDR2 (germline): SGHNT, YYREEE (reference sequence). The CDR3 is made up of 15 amino acids.

The chain uses TRBV9 and TRBJ2-2; D ambiguous. Between the trimmed V and J ends, which lost 4 bases and 6 bases, there was a span of 7 bases. The CDR3 consists of 12 residues. CDR1 is SGDLS, CDR2 YYNGEE, per germline. DNA of the CDR3: TGTGCCAGCAGCCCCCCCGCCGGGGAGCTGTTTTTT. Its protein is CASSPPAGELFF.

This sequence joins TRBV7-2 and TRBJ2-5, with TRBD2 identical over 8 bases. The DNA end is a closer match to TRBJ2-1, so the J assignment may be wrong. The CDR3 spans 13 residues. The V gene's germline CDR1 is SGHTA and CDR2 FQGNSA. Here the CDR3 DNA reads TGTGCCAGCAGCCCGCCAGCGGGAGCTGAGCAGTTCTTC. It specifies CASSPPAGAEQFF.

Only a few counts were recorded for this clonotype. The CDR3 is CSARRGEGRLFF. CDR3 DNA sequence: TGCAGTGCCCGCCGGGGGGAGGGTCGACTGTTTTTT. This rearrangement joins TRBV20-1 to TRBJ1-4; weak D call: TRBD1 (5 bases). This CDR3 spans 12 amino acids. Trimming removed 6 bases from V and 13 bases from J, with 18 bases in between. In germline, CDR1 is DFQATT, CDR2 SNEGSKA (reference sequence).

This chain joins TRBV12-3 or TRBV12-4 and TRBJ2-5; TRBD1 is a possible D gene (6 bases). Between the trimmed V and J ends, which lost 5 bases and 10 bases, there was a span of 23 bases. The CDR3 sequence is 15 residues long. Here the CDR3 reads CASSPLGGHPRDQYF. In DNA form, the CDR3 reads TGTGCCAGCAGTCCTTTAGGGGGACACCCAAGGGACCAGTACTTC.

CDR3 nucleotide sequence: TGTGCCAGCAGCGTTAAGGATCTACTACATCACTATGGCTACACCTTC. Residues: CASSVKDLLHHYGYTF. The chain recombines TRBV6-1 with TRBJ1-2, with no clear D. This CDR3 is built from 16 residues. Between the trimmed V and J ends, which lost 6 bases and 3 bases, there was a span of 20 bases. Germline CDR1 MNHNS, CDR2 SASEGT.

This clonotype was counted a few times. The chain joins TRBV3-1 to TRBJ2-3; 8 positions match TRBD2. Germline V gives CDR1 LGHDT, CDR2 YNNKEL (reference sequence). The trim removed 5 bases at V and 7 bases at J, leaving 14 bases unmatched. The CDR3 contains 16 residues. The CDR3 reads CASSSQGTSFANTQYF. The DNA of the CDR3 is TGTGCCAGCAGCTCCCAGGGGACTAGTTTTGCAAATACGCAGTATTTT.

This chain uses TRBV29-1 with TRBJ2-4; D is unclear. V shed 5 bases and J shed 6 bases, with 20 bases lying between them. CDR3 length: 15 residues. Germline V gene lookup returns CDR1 SQVTM and CDR2 ANQGSEA. The CDR3 bases are TGCAGCGTTTGCATCCTCCAGCAGACCGGAAACATTCAGTACTTC. Translation: CSVCILQQTGNIQYF. The full variable domain, with the rest looked up from reference TRBV29-1 and TRBJ2-4, is SAVISQKPSRDICQRGTSLTIQCQVDSQVTMMFWYRQQPGQSLTLIATANQGSEATYESGFVIDKFPISRPNLTFSTLTVSNMSPEDSSIYLCSVCILQQTGNIQYFGAGTRLSVL.

The chain couples TRBV9 to TRBJ2-5, with D possibly matching TRBD2 (6 bases). Matching the DNA end better, TRBJ2-1 makes the J call doubtful. Germline V gene data show CDR1 as SGDLS and CDR2 as YYNGEE. The CDR3 length is 12 residues. CDR3 nucleotide sequence: TGTGCCAGCAGACGGGGGACGGGTGAGCAGTTCTTC. Translation: CASRRGTGEQFF.

Concerning this clonotype: A read error is possible here, since a much larger clone lies one base away. The chain carries TRBV12-3 or TRBV12-4 and TRBJ2-5, with D maybe TRBD2 (6 bases). The CDR3 contains 17 residues. DNA for the CDR3: TGTGCCAGCAGTTTTCCTAGGTGGAAGGGGAGGAGCTACGAGCAGTGCTTC. This encodes CASSFPRWKGRSYEQCF.

This clonotype appeared a few times. The chain has TRBV9 and TRBJ2-5, with D uncertain. With 0 bases removed from V and 0 bases from J, the gap between germline ends came to 15 bases. Per the germline V gene, CDR1 is SGDLS and CDR2 is YYNGEE. This CDR3 spans 17 amino acids. CDR3 amino acids: CASSVAPSMGYQETQYF. DNA for the CDR3: TGTGCCAGCAGCGTAGCTCCCAGCATGGGGTACCAAGAGACCCAGTACTTC.

This clonotype was counted between two and nine times. The chain couples TRBV12-3 or TRBV12-4 to TRBJ2-2; TRBD2 aligns across 16 bases. The CDR3 consists of 18 residues. Trimming took 7 bases from V and 6 from J; bases not matched to a gene: 11. Here the CDR3 reads CASTLGGLAGGFAGELFF. The CDR3 nucleotides are TGTGCCAGCACCTTGGGGGGACTAGCGGGGGGGTTTGCCGGGGAGCTGTTTTTT.

In this sample, this clonotype turned up a few times. This sequence joins TRBV5-1 and TRBJ2-1; D perhaps matches TRBD2 (6 bases). The CDR3 covers 16 residues. The V end lost 2 bases, the J end lost 2 bases, and 14 bases lay between the germline ends. Germline assignment: CDR1 SGHRS and CDR2 YFSETQ. Written as DNA, the CDR3 is TGCGCCAGCAGCTTTTCCGCGGGGAATCCCTACAATGAGCAGTTCTTC. The encoded protein is CASSFSAGNPYNEQFF. The whole variable domain, filled in from reference TRBV5-1 and TRBJ2-1, reads KAGVTQTPRYLIKTRGQQVTLSCSPISGHRSVSWYQQTPGQGLQFLFEYFSETQRNKGNFPGRFSGRQFSNSRSEMNVSTLELGDSALYLCASSFSAGNPYNEQFFGPGTRLTVL.

This clonotype was picked up a small number of times. The chain uses TRBV12-3 or TRBV12-4 and TRBJ2-3; 9 bases are shared with TRBD2. The CDR3 is 16 amino acids. V lost 6 bases and J lost 1; bases outside the gene matches: 8. CDR3 DNA: TGTGCCAGCAGCCTCGGACTAGCGTTAGGCACAGATACGCAGTATTTT. This gives the protein CASSLGLALGTDTQYF.

Notes on this clonotype: A read error may account for a junction end that differs from germline. CDR3 in DNA: TGCCTTTGGGACGGACTTGAAGCTTTCTTT. It encodes CLWDGLEAFF. The chain combines TRBV7-9 with TRBJ1-1; maybe TRBD1 (5 bases). CDR1 and CDR2 from the germline V gene are SEHNR and FQNEAQ (reference sequence). CDR3 length: 10 residues.

This clonotype was counted many times. The chain uses TRBV7-9 and TRBJ2-1; the D gene is possibly TRBD2 (5 bases). This CDR3 is 16 amino acids long. Germline CDR1 and CDR2: SEHNR and FQNEAQ (reference sequence). The V gene lost 5 bases and the J gene lost 0 bases, with 14 bases spanning the gap. CDR3 loop: CASSAWTLRSYNEQFF. The CDR3 DNA reads as TGTGCCAGCAGCGCCTGGACTCTTCGCTCCTACAATGAGCAGTTCTTC.

The V call is TRBV14, the J call TRBJ2-7; TRBD2 matches 13 bases. V trimming: 5 bases; J trimming: 4 bases; junction bases outside the gene matches: 8. This CDR3 has 16 amino acids. Germline V gene data show CDR1 as SGHDN and CDR2 as FVKESK. DNA of the CDR3: TGTGCCAGCAGCTCCATTGGACTAGCGGGAGTGTACGAGCAGTACTTC. Its protein product is CASSSIGLAGVYEQYF.

The gene calls are TRBV12-5 and TRBJ2-7, with 9 bases matching TRBD1. Trimming at V came to 6 bases and at J to 3 bases, leaving 3 bases not matched to a gene. CDR3 size: 13 residues. Germline V gives CDR1 LGHNT, CDR2 FRNRAP. The CDR3 loop reads CASGRDRDYEQYF. As DNA, the CDR3 is TGTGCTAGTGGCCGGGACAGGGACTACGAGCAGTACTTC.

A few counts support this clonotype. J is TRBJ1-1 and V is TRBV5-1; 9 bases fit TRBD1. This CDR3 has 15 amino acids. After removal of 2 bases from V and 4 bases from J, the junction contained 6 bases not matched to a gene. CDR1 and CDR2 from the germline V gene are SGHRS and YFSETQ. CDR3 bases: TGCGCCAGCAGCTTTACTACAGGGGGCGGCACTGAAGCTTTCTTT. Protein sequence: CASSFTTGGGTEAFF.

This chain connects TRBV7-2 to TRBJ2-5; D gene unclear. The CDR3 runs to 16 residues. The V and J ends lost 1 base and 5 bases respectively, with 17 bases between them. Per the germline V gene, CDR1 is SGHTA and CDR2 is FQGNSA. The CDR3 protein is CASSLESSLGPETQYF. The CDR3 coding sequence is TGTGCCAGCAGCTTAGAAAGCTCGTTGGGCCCCGAGACCCAGTACTTC. Full variable domain (remainder filled in from reference TRBV7-2 and TRBJ2-5): GAGVSQSPSNKVTEKGKDVELRCDPISGHTALYWYRQSLGQGLEFLIYFQGNSAPDKSGLPSDRFSAERTGGSVSTLTIQRTQQEDSAVYLCASSLESSLGPETQYFGPGTRLLVL.

This clonotype has only a few counts. The chain has TRBV15 and TRBJ2-5, with 9 bases identical to TRBD2. The J call may be in error: the DNA end matches TRBJ2-1 better. The CDR3 totals 18 residues. Germline V lookup: CDR1 LNHNV, CDR2 YYDKDF (reference sequence). CDR3 amino acids: CATSSGAGGGVYYNEQFF. The CDR3 DNA reads TGTGCCACCAGCAGTGGTGCTGGCGGGGGGGTCTATTACAATGAGCAGTTCTTC.